This T cell receptor beta chain was captured by sequencing in a study of blood T cells in healthy people across ages. The authors ran a second PCR of 7 to 11 cycles using a sample-barcoded 5' primer and a J-beta primer mix. TCRdb redid the calling of the 5' RACE reads with MiXCR, one entry per CDR3 protein. This sample has roughly 800,000 distinct CDR3 sequences, with over 45% found just once. To note about this clonotype: Possible read error: a much larger clone is one base away.

The V gene end was trimmed by 4 bases and the J gene end by 5 bases; junction bases not matched to a gene: 12. The CDR3 totals 15 residues. Germline assignment: CDR1 SGHRS and CDR2 YFSETQ. The sequencing input was blood. The sequence came from a man aged 25-45 years in good health. The J gene is TRBJ2-7, the V gene TRBV5-1, with 7 bases fitting TRBD2. The CDR3 sequence is CASSDTGGGLNEQYF. CDR3 in DNA: TGCGCCAGCAGCGACACCGGCGGGGGACTAAACGAGCAGTACTTC.